One and the same sample provided the 15 T cell receptor beta chains below, sequenced in a study of blood T cell repertoires in COVID-19. Measured with immunoSEQ multiplex PCR; TCRdb has only the in-frame clones, and not every one. The sample shows approximately 61,000 clones, 65% to 85% of them seen only once. Sequencing was carried out using peripheral blood. Receptor source: a woman in her seventies with acute or convalescent COVID-19.

The chain couples TRBV21-1 to TRBJ2-1; the table assigns TRBD1, which was not confirmed against the DNA. TRBV21-1 is a listed pseudogene. CDR3 size: 13 residues. The CDR3 sequence is CASSTRTVPEQFF. The CDR3 DNA reads as TGTGCCAGCAGCACCCGGACAGTCCCTGAGCAGTTCTTC.

The rearrangement joins TRBV11-2 to TRBJ2-7, with 7 bases fitting TRBD2. With 4 bases clipped from V and 2 bases from J, the junction kept 8 bases outside the gene matches. The V gene's germline CDR1 is SGHAT and CDR2 FQNNGV. The CDR3 is 15 residues long. Here the CDR3 DNA reads TGTGCCAGCAGCTCGTGGACTAGGAACCCCTACGAGCAGTACTTC. It yields the protein CASSSWTRNPYEQYF.

The chain uses TRBV9 and TRBJ2-6, with 7 bases that match TRBD1. CDR1 is SGDLS and CDR2 is YYNGEE in the germline V gene. The V and J ends lost 4 bases and 2 bases, in that order; junction bases with no gene match: 6. The CDR3 totals 16 residues. In DNA, the CDR3 is TGTGCCAGCAGCCCACCCACAGGGGCTGGGGCCAACGTCCTGACTTTC. This gives the protein CASSPPTGAGANVLTF.

A few counts support this clone. The V gene is TRBV5-4, the J gene TRBJ2-3; D is possibly TRBD2 (7 bases). The CDR3 runs 14 residues. The germline V and J ends were trimmed by 3 bases and 11 bases, with 19 bases remaining between them. Per the germline V gene, CDR1 is SGHNT and CDR2 is YYREEE (reference sequence). CDR3 sequence reads: CASSSGGRLVQQYF. CDR3 DNA sequence: TGTGCCAGCAGCTCGGGGGGCCGACTCGTACAGCAGTATTTT.

This clone came up once. The CDR3 bases are TGTGCCACCAGTGATTCCCGTACACAACGAGATACGCAGTATTTT. It specifies CATSDSRTQRDTQYF. This rearrangement joins TRBV24-1 to TRBJ2-3; D is unresolved. V was pared by 2 bases and J by 5 bases, with 13 bases between. The CDR3 consists of 15 residues. CDR1 KGHDR and CDR2 SFDVKD come from the germline V gene.

The V call is TRBV27, the J call TRBJ1-3; D may be TRBD1 (6 bases). The CDR3 runs 16 residues. Deletions cut 2 bases from V and 3 bases from J, with 14 bases between. Per germline, CDR1 MNHEY and CDR2 SMNVEV (reference sequence). The CDR3 here is CASSLGRGGGGNTIYF. CDR3 bases: TGTGCCAGCAGTTTAGGTAGAGGGGGGGGTGGAAACACCATATATTTT.

The chain links TRBV2 to TRBJ1-2, with 7 bases matching TRBD1. V dropped 3 bases and J dropped 7; count of bases not matched to a gene: 8. CDR3 size: 14 residues. CDR1 and CDR2 from the germline V gene are SNHLY and FYNNEI. CDR3 loop: CASSDEGALSGYTF. The CDR3, as DNA: TGTGCCAGCAGTGATGAGGGGGCACTATCTGGCTACACCTTC.

The chain links TRBV12-3 or TRBV12-4 to TRBJ1-1, with D perhaps matching TRBD1 (5 bases). CDR3 length equals 13 residues. Deletions cut 6 bases from V and 11 bases from J, with 19 bases between. The CDR3, as DNA: TGTGCCAGCAGGCCCCCGCAGGGTTCGGGTGCTTTCTTT. Translation gives CASRPPQGSGAFF.

This clone turned up a few times. The chain joins TRBV15 to TRBJ1-3, with D hard to call. The CDR3 is 14 residues long. Trimming cost V 1 base and J 7 bases, with 11 bases left between them. CDR1 and CDR2 (germline): LNHNV, YYDKDF (reference sequence). CDR3 coding DNA: TGTGCCACCAGCAGAGGGGGTTCGGGGAACACCATATATTTT. It yields the protein CATSRGGSGNTIYF.

The chain joins TRBV6-4 to TRBJ2-2; 8 nucleotides align to TRBD1. CDR1 and CDR2 (germline): MRHNA, SNTAGT. The V gene end was trimmed by 5 bases and the J gene end by 5 bases; junction bases not matched to a gene: 7. The CDR3 has 15 residues. The CDR3 sequence is CASSPQGAGTGELFF. CDR3 sequence (DNA): TGTGCCAGCAGTCCCCAGGGGGCTGGTACCGGGGAGCTGTTTTTT.

The rearrangement links TRBV3-1 (or the pseudogene TRBV3-2) to TRBJ2-1, with D tentatively TRBD2 (6 bases). This CDR3 contains 14 residues. Per germline, CDR1 LGHDT and CDR2 YNNKEL (reference sequence). V dropped 0 bases and J dropped 10 bases, with 13 bases sitting between them. The CDR3 coding sequence is TGTGCCAGCAGCCAAGAAGCGGGTCCCCGGGAGCAGTTCTTC. Protein product: CASSQEAGPREQFF.

The chain recombines TRBV30 with TRBJ2-7; the match to TRBD1 covers 7 bases. The CDR3 has 12 residues. Germline V CDR1 and CDR2: GTSNPN, SVGIG (reference sequence). J lost 4 bases, V lost 0 bases, and 0 bases had no gene match. The CDR3 region has the DNA TGTGCCTGGAGTGTACAGGGGTACGAGCAGTACTTC. Its translation is CAWSVQGYEQYF.

The chain employs TRBV10-2 and TRBJ2-1, with TRBD2 matching over 11 bases. The CDR3 is 14 amino acids. Trimming cost V 4 bases and J 7 bases; bases outside gene matches: 3. Germline loops: CDR1 WSHSY, CDR2 SAAADI. CDR3 residues: CASSGPSGGNEQFF. CDR3 coding DNA: TGCGCCAGCAGTGGCCCTAGCGGGGGGAATGAGCAGTTCTTC.

This clone has a single count. The chain recombines TRBV25-1 with TRBJ2-5, with D maybe TRBD2 (5 bases). The V and J ends lost 7 bases and 5 bases respectively, with 8 bases between them. The CDR3 runs to 11 residues. CDR1 is MGHDK, CDR2 SYGVNS, per germline. The CDR3 spells CASTGKETQYF. The CDR3 DNA follows: TGTGCCAGCACGGGGAAGGAGACCCAGTACTTC.

The V gene is TRBV24-1, the J gene TRBJ2-1, with D uncertain. CDR1 and CDR2 from the germline V gene are KGHDR and SFDVKD. The V gene lost 4 bases and the J gene lost 4 bases, with 4 bases spanning the gap. The CDR3 consists of 12 residues. In DNA form, the CDR3 reads TGTGCCACCAGTGACAGTTACAATGAGCAGTTCTTC. This translates into CATSDSYNEQFF.